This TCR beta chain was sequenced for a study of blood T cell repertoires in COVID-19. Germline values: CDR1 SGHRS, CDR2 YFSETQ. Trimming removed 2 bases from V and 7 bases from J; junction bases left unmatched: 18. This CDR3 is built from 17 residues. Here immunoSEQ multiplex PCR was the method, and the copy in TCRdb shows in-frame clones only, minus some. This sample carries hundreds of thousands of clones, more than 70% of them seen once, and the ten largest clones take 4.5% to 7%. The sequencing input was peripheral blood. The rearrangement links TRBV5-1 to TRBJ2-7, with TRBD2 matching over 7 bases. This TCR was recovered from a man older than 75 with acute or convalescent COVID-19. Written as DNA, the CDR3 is TGCGCCAGCAGCTTACGCGGACTAGAGGGCAGTTGGTATGAGCAGTACTTC. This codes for CASSLRGLEGSWYEQYF.